The next 24 T cell receptor beta chains were all read from a single sample in a study of T cells in Graves' hyperthyroidism and ophthalmopathy. The investigators amplified TCR beta CDR3 regions from RNA transcripts. A set of HTBI primers served as the primers for a first-round RT-PCR of the TCR CDR3. TCRdb re-derived calls from the multiplex PCR reads in MiXCR, one entry per CDR3 protein. The table includes about 300,000 distinct CDR3 sequences, 16% detected once. The sequencing input was blood. Source of these receptors: a man aged 25 to 45 with Graves' hyperthyroidism.

This chain joins TRBV30 and TRBJ2-6, with D perhaps matching TRBD2 (5 bases). Germline lookup yields CDR1 GTSNPN and CDR2 SVGIG (reference sequence). This CDR3 region has 14 residues. V was clipped by 1 base and J by 2 bases, with 6 bases between them. The CDR3 sequence: CAWSAGAGANVLTF. DNA for the CDR3: TGTGCCTGGAGTGCCGGGGCTGGGGCCAACGTCCTGACTTTC.

V is TRBV15 and J is TRBJ2-7; 7 bases align to TRBD1. Germline CDR1 is LNHNV and CDR2 is YYDKDF (reference sequence). The CDR3 is 16 residues long. V lost 3 bases to trimming and J lost 4 bases; unmatched junction nucleotides: 12. DNA of the CDR3: TGTGCCACCAGCAGTGACAGGGCTAAAAGAGGTTACGAGCAGTACTTC. Encoded protein: CATSSDRAKRGYEQYF.

This clonotype turned up a few times. In DNA form, the CDR3 reads TGTGCCAGCAGAGAACCGAGCACAGATACGCAGTATTTT. Its translation is CASREPSTDTQYF. The chain is built from TRBV6-1 and TRBJ2-3; no clear D gene. The CDR3 spans 13 residues. Trimming cost V 6 bases and J 0 bases, with 7 bases left between them. Germline values: CDR1 MNHNS, CDR2 SASEGT.

This clonotype was observed at least ten times. The chain has TRBV24-1 and TRBJ2-3, with D perhaps given as TRBD1 or TRBD2 (5 bases each). The germline CDR1 and CDR2 sequences are KGHDR and SFDVKD. The CDR3 is 15 residues long. With 6 bases removed from V and 5 bases from J, the gap between germline ends came to 17 bases. Here the CDR3 reads CATSLGVRGGDTQYF. In nucleotides, the CDR3 is TGTGCCACCAGTTTGGGGGTTCGAGGAGGAGATACGCAGTATTTT.

This clonotype was observed at least ten times. V usage is TRBV12-3 or TRBV12-4 and J usage is TRBJ2-5, with D possibly being TRBD2 (5 bases). V lost 6 bases, J lost 5 bases, and 16 bases lay in between. The CDR3 has 14 residues. The DNA for the CDR3 is TGTGCCAGCAGCCCCCCGGATAGAGGGGAGACCCAGTACTTC. This encodes CASSPPDRGETQYF.

Turning to this clonotype: At one of its ends the junction is not consistent with the germline gene, which may arise from a read error. The genes are TRBV9 and TRBJ2-7; D may match TRBD1 or TRBD2 (5 bases each). Per germline, CDR1 SGDLS and CDR2 YYNGEE. This CDR3 has 14 residues. The CDR3 loop is CASTVGIGENEQYF. The CDR3 DNA reads as TGTGCCAGCACCGTAGGTATAGGGGAGAACGAGCAGTACTTC.

Regarding this clonotype: Germline and junction disagree at one end, which may indicate a read error. The chain employs TRBV6-4 and TRBJ2-5; TRBD1 matches 8 bases. This CDR3 spans 12 amino acids. Germline V gene data show CDR1 as MRHNA and CDR2 as SNTAGT. The CDR3 sequence: CASRAPGQARNF. CDR3 bases: TGTGCCAGCAGGGCACCGGGACAGGCCCGGAACTTC.

This clonotype was seen repeatedly, ten times or more. The chain links TRBV9 to TRBJ1-2, with 7 bases identical to TRBD1. There are 13 residues in the CDR3. In germline, CDR1 is SGDLS, CDR2 YYNGEE. The V gene end was trimmed by 3 bases and the J gene end by 2 bases; junction bases not matched to a gene: 1. The CDR3 here is CASSGRGNYGYTF. The CDR3 DNA sequence: TGTGCCAGCAGCGGCAGGGGGAACTATGGCTACACCTTC.

This clonotype was counted ten times or more. V and J are TRBV2 and TRBJ1-2; D is undetermined. Trimming removed 6 bases at V and 4 bases at J, with 9 bases between. This CDR3 has 12 residues. CDR1 SNHLY and CDR2 FYNNEI come from the germline V gene. The CDR3 loop reads CASRTASYGYTF. DNA of the CDR3: TGTGCCAGCAGGACGGCAAGCTATGGCTACACCTTC.

This clonotype appeared a few times. This CDR3 is CATGGDALGYNSPLHF. The CDR3 coding sequence is TGTGCCACCGGGGGGGACGCTTTGGGCTATAATTCACCCCTCCACTTT. This chain uses TRBV15 with TRBJ1-6; D perhaps matches TRBD1 (5 bases). Germline V gives CDR1 LNHNV, CDR2 YYDKDF (reference sequence). The CDR3 extends over 16 amino acids. V was clipped by 8 bases and J by 3 bases, with 17 bases between them.

This clonotype appeared many times. The chain links TRBV18 to TRBJ2-2; D could derive from TRBD1 or TRBD2 (5 bases each). In germline, CDR1 is KGHSH, CDR2 LQKENI. The germline V and J ends were trimmed by 3 bases and 4 bases, with 15 bases remaining between them. CDR3 length: 16 residues. As DNA, the CDR3 is TGTGCCAGCTCACCTCGGGGCAGGGCCGCCACCGGGGAGCTGTTTTTT. It yields the protein CASSPRGRAATGELFF.

This clonotype was found a few times. The chain couples TRBV7-9 to TRBJ1-5; TRBD1 aligns across 7 bases. Looked up from germline, CDR1 is SEHNR and CDR2 is FQNEAQ (reference sequence). Losses at the gene ends were 3 bases for V and 6 bases for J; bases not matched to a gene: 5. The CDR3 spans 14 residues. The CDR3 spells CASSLGQYGQPQHF. The CDR3 coding sequence is TGTGCCAGCAGCTTGGGACAGTACGGTCAGCCCCAGCATTTT.

The rearrangement uses TRBV19 and TRBJ2-6, with a tentative D call TRBD1 (6 bases). V dropped 0 bases and J dropped 3 bases, with 9 bases sitting between them. The germline gives CDR1 LNHDA, CDR2 SQIVND (reference sequence). The CDR3 consists of 16 residues. The CDR3 DNA reads as TGTGCCAGTAGTATAGATCGAGGGGGTGGGGCCAACGTCCTGACTTTC. It encodes CASSIDRGGGANVLTF.

This clonotype came up many times. This chain links TRBV9 with TRBJ2-3; 7 bases align to TRBD2. After removal of 2 bases from V and 0 bases from J, the junction contained 3 bases not matched to a gene. The CDR3 covers 15 residues. Germline CDR1 SGDLS, CDR2 YYNGEE. Here the CDR3 reads CASSVRGTSTDTQYF. CDR3 nucleotide sequence: TGTGCCAGCAGCGTGCGGGGGACTAGCACAGATACGCAGTATTTT.

The J gene is TRBJ1-2, the V gene TRBV20-1, with D tentatively TRBD1 (5 bases). V was clipped by 5 bases and J by 8 bases, with 18 bases between them. Germline CDR1 reads DFQATT; CDR2 reads SNEGSKA (reference sequence). The CDR3 has 13 amino acids. The CDR3 spells CSAGGGRGEGYTF. The CDR3 nucleotides read TGCAGTGCTGGGGGAGGCCGGGGGGAAGGCTACACCTTC.

The gene calls are TRBV5-1 and TRBJ1-1; 7 bases map to TRBD1. V dropped 2 bases and J dropped 5; count of bases not matched to a gene: 9. The germline V gene encodes CDR1 SGHRS and CDR2 YFSETQ. CDR3 size: 15 residues. This CDR3 is CASSFGSGQQTEAFF. CDR3 bases: TGCGCCAGCAGCTTTGGTTCGGGACAGCAGACTGAAGCTTTCTTT.

This clonotype has more than one count but fewer than ten. This rearrangement joins TRBV7-3 to TRBJ2-1; D may be TRBD2 (6 bases). Germline V gene data show CDR1 as SGHTA and CDR2 as FQGTGA. The CDR3 loop spans 13 amino acids. V gave up 2 bases and J gave up 8 bases, with 10 bases separating them. The CDR3 loop reads CASSLYSGDEQFF. CDR3 in DNA: TGTGCCAGCAGCTTATACTCGGGGGATGAGCAGTTCTTC.

This clonotype was observed a few times. J is TRBJ1-4 and V is TRBV11-1; D not resolved. With 3 bases removed from V and 7 bases from J, the gap between germline ends came to 6 bases. The CDR3 totals 12 residues. The V gene's germline CDR1 is SGHAT and CDR2 FQDESV (reference sequence). CDR3 region: CASSLDGEKLFF. CDR3 nucleotides: TGTGCCAGCAGCTTGGACGGTGAAAAACTGTTTTTT.

This chain links TRBV11-2 with TRBJ1-3; D remains ambiguous. Germline-derived CDR1 and CDR2 are SGHAT and FQNNGV. The CDR3 covers 13 residues. V lost 0 bases, J lost 4 bases, and 4 bases lay in between. The CDR3, as DNA: TGTGCCAGCAGCTTAGAACAGGGAAACACCATATATTTT. Its translation is CASSLEQGNTIYF.

V is TRBV5-6 and J is TRBJ2-2; D gene unclear. The length of the CDR3 is 14 residues. The V gene lost 0 bases and the J gene lost 3 bases, with 6 bases spanning the gap. Germline V gene lookup returns CDR1 SGHDT and CDR2 YYEEEE. CDR3: CASSLGSDTGELFF. The CDR3 DNA follows: TGTGCCAGCAGCTTGGGCTCCGACACCGGGGAGCTGTTTTTT.

This clonotype was found a few times. The chain carries TRBV6-5 and TRBJ2-2, with a tentative D call TRBD2 (6 bases). In germline, CDR1 is MNHEY, CDR2 SVGAGI. The CDR3 extends over 16 amino acids. V lost 1 base to trimming and J lost 8 bases, with 17 bases between them. Here the CDR3 DNA reads TGTGCCAGCAGTTACTTACGCCCCTACCGGGGGGGGGAGCTGTTTTTT. This translates into CASSYLRPYRGGELFF.

V gene TRBV19 combines with J gene TRBJ2-1; no definite D call. Germline V gene lookup returns CDR1 LNHDA and CDR2 SQIVND (reference sequence). Trimming left V 8 bases short and J 5 bases short, with 16 bases between. The CDR3 totals 14 residues. CDR3 amino acids: CASQTEPGDNEQFF. The CDR3, as DNA: TGTGCCAGTCAGACGGAACCTGGGGACAATGAGCAGTTCTTC.

Turning to this clonotype: Just one base apart from a much larger clone, this may be a read error. The chain combines TRBV15 with TRBJ2-7; D possibly matches TRBD1 or TRBD2 (6 bases each). V was clipped by 5 bases and J by 7 bases, with 9 bases between them. The CDR3 runs 11 residues. Germline CDR1 is LNHNV and CDR2 is YYDKDF (reference sequence). CDR3 sequence: CATSGGREQYF. CDR3 DNA sequence: TGTGCCACCAGCGGGGGGCGGGAGCAGTACTTC.

This clonotype was counted at least ten times. The chain joins TRBV11-2 to TRBJ2-2, with D perhaps being TRBD1 or TRBD2 (5 bases each). The germline V gene has CDR1 SGHAT and CDR2 FQNNGV. The CDR3 loop spans 16 amino acids. V was trimmed by 0 bases and J by 4 bases, leaving 12 bases between them. CDR3 region: CASSLDLWGSTGELFF. The CDR3 nucleotides read TGTGCCAGCAGCTTAGATCTCTGGGGGAGCACCGGGGAGCTGTTTTTT.